The T cell receptor beta chain described here comes from a study of blood T cell repertoires in COVID-19. Authors' analysis steps: Estimation of nucleated cell counts was performed using reference gene primer amplification. Some clones are missing from TCRdb's copy, which holds only in-frame ones; the method was immunoSEQ multiplex PCR. V and J calls and clone size are copied from that table; D and trimming were computed from the DNA. Among over 85,000 clones, roughly nine tenths were seen once, and the ten largest hold around 5%. Germline values: CDR1 SNHLY, CDR2 FYNNEI. This CDR3 is built from 14 residues. V was shortened by 4 bases and J by 4 bases, with 13 bases between the two germline ends. It was during active infection that Seattle patients were enrolled and then longitudinally followed.

The TCR originated in a woman between 50 and 59 years old with COVID-19, enrolled during active disease. This sequence joins TRBV2 and TRBJ1-2, with D possibly being TRBD1 (6 bases). Specimen: peripheral blood. Here the CDR3 DNA reads TGTGCCAGCAGTGGACAGGCGGCGGGCTATGGCTACACCTTC. Amino acid sequence: CASSGQAAGYGYTF.